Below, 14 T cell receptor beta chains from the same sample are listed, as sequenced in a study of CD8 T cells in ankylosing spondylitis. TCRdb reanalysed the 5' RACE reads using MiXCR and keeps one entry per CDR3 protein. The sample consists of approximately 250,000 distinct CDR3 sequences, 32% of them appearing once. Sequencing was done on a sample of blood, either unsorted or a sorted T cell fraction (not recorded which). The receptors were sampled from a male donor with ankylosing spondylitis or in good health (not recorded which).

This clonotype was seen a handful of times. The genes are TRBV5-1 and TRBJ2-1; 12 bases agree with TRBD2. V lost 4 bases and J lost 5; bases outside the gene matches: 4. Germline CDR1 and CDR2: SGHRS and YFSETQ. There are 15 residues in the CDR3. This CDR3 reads CASSQGLAGNNEQFF. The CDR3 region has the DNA TGCGCCAGCAGCCAAGGACTAGCGGGGAACAATGAGCAGTTCTTC.

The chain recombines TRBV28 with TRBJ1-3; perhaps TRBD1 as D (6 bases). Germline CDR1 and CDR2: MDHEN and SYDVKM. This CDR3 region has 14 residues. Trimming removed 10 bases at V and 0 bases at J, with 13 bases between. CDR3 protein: CATRDTSSGNTIYF. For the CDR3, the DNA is TGTGCCACCCGGGACACGAGCTCTGGAAACACCATATATTTT.

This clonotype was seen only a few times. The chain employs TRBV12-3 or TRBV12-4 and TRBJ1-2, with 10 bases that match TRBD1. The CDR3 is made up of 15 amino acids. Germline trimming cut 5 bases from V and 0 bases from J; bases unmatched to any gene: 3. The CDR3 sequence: CASSRTGGANYGYTF. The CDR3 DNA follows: TGTGCCAGCAGTCGGACAGGGGGAGCTAACTATGGCTACACCTTC.

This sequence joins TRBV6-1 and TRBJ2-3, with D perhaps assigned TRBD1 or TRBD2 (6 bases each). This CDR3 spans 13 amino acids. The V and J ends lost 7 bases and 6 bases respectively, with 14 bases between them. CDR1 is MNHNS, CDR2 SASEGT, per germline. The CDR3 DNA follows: TGTGCCAGCACCGGAGGGGGTTACGATACGCAGTATTTT. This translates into CASTGGGYDTQYF.

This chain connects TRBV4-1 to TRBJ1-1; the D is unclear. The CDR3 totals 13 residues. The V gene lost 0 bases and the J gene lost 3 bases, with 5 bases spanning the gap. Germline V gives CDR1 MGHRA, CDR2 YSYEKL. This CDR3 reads CASSQEEHTEAFF. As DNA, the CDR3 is TGCGCCAGCAGCCAAGAGGAACACACTGAAGCTTTCTTT.

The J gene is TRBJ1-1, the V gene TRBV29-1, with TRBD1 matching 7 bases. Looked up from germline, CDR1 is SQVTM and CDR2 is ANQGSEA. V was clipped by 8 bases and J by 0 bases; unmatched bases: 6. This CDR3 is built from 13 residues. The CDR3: CSTTGTMNTEAFF. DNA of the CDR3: TGCAGCACGACAGGGACTATGAACACTGAAGCTTTCTTT.

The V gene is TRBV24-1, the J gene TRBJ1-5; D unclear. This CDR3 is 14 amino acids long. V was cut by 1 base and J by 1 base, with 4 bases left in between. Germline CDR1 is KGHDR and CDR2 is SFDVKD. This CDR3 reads CATSDFGSNQPQHF. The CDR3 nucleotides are TGTGCCACCAGTGATTTTGGGAGCAATCAGCCCCAGCATTTT.

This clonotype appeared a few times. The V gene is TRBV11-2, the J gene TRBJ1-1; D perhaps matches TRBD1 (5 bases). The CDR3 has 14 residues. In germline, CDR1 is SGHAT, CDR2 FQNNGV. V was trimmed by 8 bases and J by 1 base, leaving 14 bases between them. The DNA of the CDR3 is TGTGCCAGCCTCCCGGGGGTAAGGAACACTGAAGCTTTCTTT. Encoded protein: CASLPGVRNTEAFF.

CDR3 in amino acids: CASRAAGTPGGKNYGYTF. The CDR3 DNA reads as TGCGCCAGCAGGGCGGCCGGGACACCAGGGGGAAAAAACTATGGCTACACCTTC. V usage is TRBV5-1 and J usage is TRBJ1-2, with TRBD1 matching over 7 bases. J was trimmed by 2 bases and V by 5 bases; bases with no gene match: 18. In germline, CDR1 is SGHRS, CDR2 YFSETQ. The CDR3 contains 18 residues.

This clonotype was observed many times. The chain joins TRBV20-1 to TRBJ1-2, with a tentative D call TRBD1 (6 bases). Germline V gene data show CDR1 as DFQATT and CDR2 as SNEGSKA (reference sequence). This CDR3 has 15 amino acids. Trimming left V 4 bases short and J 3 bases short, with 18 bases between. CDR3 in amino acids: CSAKKGGGADYGYTF. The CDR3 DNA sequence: TGCAGTGCTAAGAAAGGGGGAGGGGCAGACTATGGCTACACCTTC.

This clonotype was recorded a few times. As DNA, the CDR3 is TGTGCCAGCAGTTTCCAAGGGGCAGACGATGAGCAGTTCTTC. The encoded protein is CASSFQGADDEQFF. The rearrangement uses TRBV12-3 or TRBV12-4 and TRBJ2-1; a possible D gene is TRBD1 (5 bases). V gave up 3 bases and J gave up 8 bases, with 14 bases separating them. The CDR3 length is 14 residues.

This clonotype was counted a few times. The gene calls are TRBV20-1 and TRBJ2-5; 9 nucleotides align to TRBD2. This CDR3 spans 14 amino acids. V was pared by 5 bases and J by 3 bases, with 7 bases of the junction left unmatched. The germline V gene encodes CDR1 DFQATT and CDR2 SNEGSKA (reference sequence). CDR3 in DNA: TGCAGTGCTCCACCCGGACTAGCGAAAGAGACCCAGTACTTC. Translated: CSAPPGLAKETQYF.

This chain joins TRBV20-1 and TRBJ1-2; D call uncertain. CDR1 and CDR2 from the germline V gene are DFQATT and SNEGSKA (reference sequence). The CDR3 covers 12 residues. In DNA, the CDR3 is TGCAGCCCTCCTAGGGCAGACTATGGCTACACCTTC. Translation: CSPPRADYGYTF.

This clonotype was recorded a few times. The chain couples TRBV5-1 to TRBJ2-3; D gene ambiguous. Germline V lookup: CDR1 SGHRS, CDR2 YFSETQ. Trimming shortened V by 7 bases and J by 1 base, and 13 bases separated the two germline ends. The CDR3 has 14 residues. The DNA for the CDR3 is TGCGCCAGCTCGACAAACACGGGCACAGATACGCAGTATTTT. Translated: CASSTNTGTDTQYF.